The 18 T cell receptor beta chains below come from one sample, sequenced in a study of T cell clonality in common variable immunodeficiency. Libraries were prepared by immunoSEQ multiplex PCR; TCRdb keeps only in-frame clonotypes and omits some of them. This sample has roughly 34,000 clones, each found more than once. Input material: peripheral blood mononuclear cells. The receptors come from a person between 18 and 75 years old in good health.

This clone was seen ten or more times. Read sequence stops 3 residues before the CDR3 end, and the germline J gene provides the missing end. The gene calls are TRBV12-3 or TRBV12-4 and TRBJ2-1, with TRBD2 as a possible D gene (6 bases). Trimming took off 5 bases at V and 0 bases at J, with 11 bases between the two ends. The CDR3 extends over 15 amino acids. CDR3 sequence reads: CASSASASSYNEQFF. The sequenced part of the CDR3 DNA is TGTGCCAGCAGTGCTAGCGCAAGCTCCTACAATGAG.

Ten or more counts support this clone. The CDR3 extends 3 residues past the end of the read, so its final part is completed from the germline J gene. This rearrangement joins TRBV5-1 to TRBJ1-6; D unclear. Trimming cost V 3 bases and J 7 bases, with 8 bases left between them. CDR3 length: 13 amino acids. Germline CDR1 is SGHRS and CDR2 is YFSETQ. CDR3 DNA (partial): TGCGCCAGCAGCTATCAGGAGAATTCACCC. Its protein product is CASSYQENSP. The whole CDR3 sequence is CASSYQENSPLHF.

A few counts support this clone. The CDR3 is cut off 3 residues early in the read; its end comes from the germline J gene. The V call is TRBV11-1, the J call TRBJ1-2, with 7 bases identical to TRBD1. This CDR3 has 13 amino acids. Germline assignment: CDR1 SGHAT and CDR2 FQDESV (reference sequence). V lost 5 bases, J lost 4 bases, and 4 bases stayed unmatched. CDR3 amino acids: CASSLDRAYGYTF. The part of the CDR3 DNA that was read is TGTGCCAGCAGCCTTGACAGGGCCTATGGC.

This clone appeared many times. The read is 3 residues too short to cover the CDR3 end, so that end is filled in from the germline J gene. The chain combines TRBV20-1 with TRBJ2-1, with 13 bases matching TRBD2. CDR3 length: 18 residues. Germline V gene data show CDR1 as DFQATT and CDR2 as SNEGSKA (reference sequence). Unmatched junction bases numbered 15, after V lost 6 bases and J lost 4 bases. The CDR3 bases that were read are TGCAGTGCCATACTATCTTGGACTAGCGGGAGTAGGTACAATGAG. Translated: CSAILSWTSGSRYNE. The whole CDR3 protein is CSAILSWTSGSRYNEQFF.

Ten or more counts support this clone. The sequenced CDR3 bases are TGTGCCTGGAGTGGTGATCGACGGAGGGACACTGAA. Translated, it gives CAWSGDRRRDTE. The whole CDR3 region reads CAWSGDRRRDTEAFF. The chain employs TRBV30 and TRBJ1-1; D is unresolved. The read ends 3 residues shy of where the CDR3 ends; the end is completed using the germline J gene. The V end lost 1 base, the J end lost 3 bases, and 15 bases lay between the germline ends. CDR3 length equals 15 residues. Germline CDR1 and CDR2: GTSNPN and SVGIG (reference sequence).

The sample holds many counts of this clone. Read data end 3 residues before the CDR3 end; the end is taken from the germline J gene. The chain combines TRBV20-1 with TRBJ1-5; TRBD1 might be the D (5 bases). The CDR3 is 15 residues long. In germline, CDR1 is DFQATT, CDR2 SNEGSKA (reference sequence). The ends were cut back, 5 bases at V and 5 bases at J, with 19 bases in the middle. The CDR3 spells CSAYTRANSDQPQHF. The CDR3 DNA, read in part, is TGCAGTGCTTATACCAGGGCGAATTCCGATCAGCCC.

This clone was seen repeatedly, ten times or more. The CDR3 loop is CSARRLAGGYNEQFF. The CDR3 DNA, read in part, is TGCAGTGCTCGCCGACTAGCGGGAGGGTACAATGAG. The rearrangement uses TRBV20-1 and TRBJ2-1; 14 bases align to TRBD2. The read ends 3 residues early relative to the CDR3; the germline J gene fills the gap. This CDR3 contains 15 residues. V lost 5 bases and J lost 4; bases outside the gene matches: 4. Germline V lookup: CDR1 DFQATT, CDR2 SNEGSKA (reference sequence).

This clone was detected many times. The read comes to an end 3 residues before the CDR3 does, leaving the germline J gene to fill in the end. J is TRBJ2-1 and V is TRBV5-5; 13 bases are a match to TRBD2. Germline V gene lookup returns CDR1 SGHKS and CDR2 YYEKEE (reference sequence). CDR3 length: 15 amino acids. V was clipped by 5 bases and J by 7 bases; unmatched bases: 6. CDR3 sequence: CASRWETSGGNEQFF. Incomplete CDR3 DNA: TGTGCCAGCAGATGGGAGACTAGCGGGGGGAATGAG. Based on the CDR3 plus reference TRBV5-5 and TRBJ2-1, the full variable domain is DAGVTQSPTHLIKTRGQQVTLRCSPISGHKSVSWYQQVLGQGPQFIFQYYEKEERGRGNFPDRFSARQFPNYSSELNVNALLLGDSALYLCASRWETSGGNEQFFGPGTRLTVL.

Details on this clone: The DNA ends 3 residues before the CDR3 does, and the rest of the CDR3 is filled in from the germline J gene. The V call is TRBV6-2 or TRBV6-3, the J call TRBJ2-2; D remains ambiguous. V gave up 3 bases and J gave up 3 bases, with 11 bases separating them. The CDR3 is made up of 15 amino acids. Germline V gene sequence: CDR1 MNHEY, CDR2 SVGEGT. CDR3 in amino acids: CASSYPQLDTGELFF. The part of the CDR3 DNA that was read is TGTGCCAGCAGTTATCCCCAACTTGACACCGGGGAG.

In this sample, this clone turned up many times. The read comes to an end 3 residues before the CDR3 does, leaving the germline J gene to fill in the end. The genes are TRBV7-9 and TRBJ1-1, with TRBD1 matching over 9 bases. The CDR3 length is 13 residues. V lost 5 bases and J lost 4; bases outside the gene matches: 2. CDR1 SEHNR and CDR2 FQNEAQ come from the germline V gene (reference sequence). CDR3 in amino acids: CASSRQGGTEAFF. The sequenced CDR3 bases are TGTGCCAGCAGCAGACAGGGGGGCACTGAA.

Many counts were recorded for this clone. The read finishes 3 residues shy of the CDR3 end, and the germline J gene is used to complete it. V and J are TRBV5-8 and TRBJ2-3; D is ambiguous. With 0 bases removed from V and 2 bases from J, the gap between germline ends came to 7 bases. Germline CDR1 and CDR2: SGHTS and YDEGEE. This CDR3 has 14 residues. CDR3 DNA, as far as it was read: TGTGCCAGCAGCTTGGTGGCTCTCACAGATACG. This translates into CASSLVALTDT. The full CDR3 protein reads CASSLVALTDTQYF. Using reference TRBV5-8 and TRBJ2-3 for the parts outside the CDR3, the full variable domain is EAGVTQSPTHLIKTRGQQATLRCSPISGHTSVYWYQQALGLGLQFLLWYDEGEERNRGNFPPRFSGRQFPNYSSELNVNALELEDSALYLCASSLVALTDTQYFGPGTRLTVL.

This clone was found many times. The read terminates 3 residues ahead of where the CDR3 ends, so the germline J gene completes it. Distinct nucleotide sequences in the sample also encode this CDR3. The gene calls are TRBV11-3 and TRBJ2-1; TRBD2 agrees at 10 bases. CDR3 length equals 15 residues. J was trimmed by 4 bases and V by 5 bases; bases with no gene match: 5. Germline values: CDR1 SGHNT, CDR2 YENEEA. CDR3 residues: CASSPSSGSYNEQFF. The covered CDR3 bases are TGTGCCAGCAGCCCTTCTAGCGGGAGTTACAATGAG.

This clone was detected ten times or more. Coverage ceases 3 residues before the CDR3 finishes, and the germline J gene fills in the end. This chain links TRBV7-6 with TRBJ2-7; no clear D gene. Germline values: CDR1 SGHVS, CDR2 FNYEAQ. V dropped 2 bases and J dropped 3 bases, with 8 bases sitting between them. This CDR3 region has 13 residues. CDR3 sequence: CASSLLSGYEQYF. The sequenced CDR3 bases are TGTGCCAGCAGCTTATTGTCGGGCTACGAG.

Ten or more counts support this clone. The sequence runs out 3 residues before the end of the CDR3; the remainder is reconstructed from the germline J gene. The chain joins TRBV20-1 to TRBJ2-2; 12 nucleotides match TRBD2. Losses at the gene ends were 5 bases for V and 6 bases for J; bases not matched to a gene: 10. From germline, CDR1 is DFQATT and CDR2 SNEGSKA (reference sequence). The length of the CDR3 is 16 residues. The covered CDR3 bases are TGCAGTGCTCCTCAAACTCTAGCGGGAGGGCCCGGGGAG. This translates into CSAPQTLAGGPGE. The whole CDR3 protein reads CSAPQTLAGGPGELFF.

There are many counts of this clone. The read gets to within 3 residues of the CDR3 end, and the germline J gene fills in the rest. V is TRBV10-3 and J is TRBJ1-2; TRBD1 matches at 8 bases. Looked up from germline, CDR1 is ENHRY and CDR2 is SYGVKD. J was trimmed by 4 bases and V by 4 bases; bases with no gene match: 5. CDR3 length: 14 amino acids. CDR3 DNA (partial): TGTGCCATCAGTGGGGGCCAGGGGGCCTATGGC. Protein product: CAISGGQGAYG. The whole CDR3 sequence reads CAISGGQGAYGYTF.

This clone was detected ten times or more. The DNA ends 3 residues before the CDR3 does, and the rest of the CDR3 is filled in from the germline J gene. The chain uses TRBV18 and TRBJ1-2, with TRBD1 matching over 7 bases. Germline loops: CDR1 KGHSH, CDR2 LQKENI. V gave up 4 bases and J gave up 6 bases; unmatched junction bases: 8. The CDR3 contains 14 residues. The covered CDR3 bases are TGTGCCAGCTCACAAACGAGGGGGCCCGATGGC. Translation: CASSQTRGPDG. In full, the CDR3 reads CASSQTRGPDGYTF. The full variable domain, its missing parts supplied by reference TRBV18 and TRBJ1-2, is NAGVMQNPRHLVRRRGQEARLRCSPMKGHSHVYWYRQLPEEGLKFMVYLQKENIIDESGMPKERFSAEFPKEGPSILRIQQVVRGDSAAYFCASSQTRGPDGYTFGSGTRLTVV.

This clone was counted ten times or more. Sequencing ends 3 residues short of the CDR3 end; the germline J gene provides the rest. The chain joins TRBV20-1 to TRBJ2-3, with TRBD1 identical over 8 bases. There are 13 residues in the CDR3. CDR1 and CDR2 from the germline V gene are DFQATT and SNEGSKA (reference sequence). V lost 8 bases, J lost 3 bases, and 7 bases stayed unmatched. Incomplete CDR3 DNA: TGCAGTCCATACAGGGGGATGACAGATACG. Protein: CSPYRGMTDT. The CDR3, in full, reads CSPYRGMTDTQYF.

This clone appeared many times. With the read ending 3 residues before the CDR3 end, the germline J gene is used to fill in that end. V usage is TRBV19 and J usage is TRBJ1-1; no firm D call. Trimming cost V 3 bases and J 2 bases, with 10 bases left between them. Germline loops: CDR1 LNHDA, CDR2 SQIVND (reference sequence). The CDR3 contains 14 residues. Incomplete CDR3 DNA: TGTGCCAGTAGTATCGGGTTAGGTAACACTGAA. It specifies CASSIGLGNTE. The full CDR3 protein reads CASSIGLGNTEAFF.